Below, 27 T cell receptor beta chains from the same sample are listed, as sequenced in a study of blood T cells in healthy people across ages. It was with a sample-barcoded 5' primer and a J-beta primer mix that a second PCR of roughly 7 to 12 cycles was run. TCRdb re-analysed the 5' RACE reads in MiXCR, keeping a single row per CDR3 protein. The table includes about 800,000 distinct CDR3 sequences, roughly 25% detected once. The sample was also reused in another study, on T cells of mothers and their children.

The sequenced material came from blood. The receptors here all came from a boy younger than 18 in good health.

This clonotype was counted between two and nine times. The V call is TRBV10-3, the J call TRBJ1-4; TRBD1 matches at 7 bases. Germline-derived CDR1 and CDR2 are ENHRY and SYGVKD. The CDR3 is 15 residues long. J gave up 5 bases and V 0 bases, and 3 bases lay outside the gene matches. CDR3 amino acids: CAISESGQENEKLFF. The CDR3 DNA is TGTGCCATCAGTGAGTCTGGACAGGAGAATGAAAAACTGTTTTTT.

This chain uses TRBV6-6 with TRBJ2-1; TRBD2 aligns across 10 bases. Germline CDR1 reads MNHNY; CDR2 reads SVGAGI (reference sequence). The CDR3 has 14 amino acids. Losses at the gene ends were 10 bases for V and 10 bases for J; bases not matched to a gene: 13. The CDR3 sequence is CATAWSGRAKEQFF. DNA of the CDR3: TGTGCCACAGCGTGGAGCGGGAGGGCGAAAGAGCAGTTCTTC.

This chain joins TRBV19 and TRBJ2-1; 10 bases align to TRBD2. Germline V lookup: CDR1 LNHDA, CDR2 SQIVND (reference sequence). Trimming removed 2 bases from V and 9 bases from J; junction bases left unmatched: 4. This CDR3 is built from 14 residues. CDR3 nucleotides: TGTGCCAGTAGTATACTAGCGGGAGCGCGTGAGCAGTTCTTC. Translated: CASSILAGAREQFF.

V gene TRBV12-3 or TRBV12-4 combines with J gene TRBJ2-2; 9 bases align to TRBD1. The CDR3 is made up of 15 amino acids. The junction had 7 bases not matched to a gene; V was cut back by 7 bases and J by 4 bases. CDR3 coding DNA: TGTGCCAGCACTACCGGGACAGGGCCCACCGGGGAGCTGTTTTTT. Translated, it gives CASTTGTGPTGELFF.

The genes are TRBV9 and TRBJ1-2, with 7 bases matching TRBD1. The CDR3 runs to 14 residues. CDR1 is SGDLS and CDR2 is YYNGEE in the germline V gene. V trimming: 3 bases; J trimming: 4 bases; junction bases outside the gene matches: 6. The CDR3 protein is CASSAGQRSYGYTF. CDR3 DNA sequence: TGTGCCAGCAGCGCGGGACAGCGGAGCTATGGCTACACCTTC.

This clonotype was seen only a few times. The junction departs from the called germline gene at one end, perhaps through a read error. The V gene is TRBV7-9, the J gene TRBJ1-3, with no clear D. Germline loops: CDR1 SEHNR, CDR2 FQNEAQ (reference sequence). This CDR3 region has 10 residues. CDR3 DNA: TGTGCCAGCAGCTCGACCTCGTGGGATTTT. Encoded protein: CASSSTSWDF.

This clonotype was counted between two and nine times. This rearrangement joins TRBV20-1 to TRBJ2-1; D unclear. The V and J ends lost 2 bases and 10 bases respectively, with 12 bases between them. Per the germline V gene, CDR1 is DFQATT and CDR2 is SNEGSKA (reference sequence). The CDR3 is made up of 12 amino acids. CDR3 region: CSARFLGWEQFF. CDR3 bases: TGCAGTGCTAGATTTTTAGGATGGGAGCAGTTCTTC.

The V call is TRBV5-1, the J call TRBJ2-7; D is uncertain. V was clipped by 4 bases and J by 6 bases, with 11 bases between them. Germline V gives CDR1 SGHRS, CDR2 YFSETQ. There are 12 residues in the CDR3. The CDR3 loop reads CASSPDQREQYF. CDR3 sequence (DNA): TGCGCCAGCAGCCCAGACCAGCGCGAGCAGTACTTC.

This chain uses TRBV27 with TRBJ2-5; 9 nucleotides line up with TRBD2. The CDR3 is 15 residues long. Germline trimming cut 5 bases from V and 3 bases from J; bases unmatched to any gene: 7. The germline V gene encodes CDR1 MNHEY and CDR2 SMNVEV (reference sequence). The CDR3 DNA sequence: TGTGCCAGCAGTCAATTAGCGGGAGCGAAAGAGACCCAGTACTTC. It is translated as CASSQLAGAKETQYF.

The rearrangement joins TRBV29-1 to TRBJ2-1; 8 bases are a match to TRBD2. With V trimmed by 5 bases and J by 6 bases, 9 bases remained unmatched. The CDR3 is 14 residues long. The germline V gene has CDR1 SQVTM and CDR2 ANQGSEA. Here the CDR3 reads CSVTLSGTGNEQFF. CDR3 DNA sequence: TGCAGCGTTACTCTTAGCGGGACCGGCAATGAGCAGTTCTTC.

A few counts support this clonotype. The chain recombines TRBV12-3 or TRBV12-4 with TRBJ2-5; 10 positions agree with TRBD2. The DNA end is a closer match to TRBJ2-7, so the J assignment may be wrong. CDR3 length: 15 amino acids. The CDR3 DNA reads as TGTGCCAGCAGTTTACTTAGCGGGAGGTCCTACGAGCAGTACTTC. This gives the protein CASSLLSGRSYEQYF.

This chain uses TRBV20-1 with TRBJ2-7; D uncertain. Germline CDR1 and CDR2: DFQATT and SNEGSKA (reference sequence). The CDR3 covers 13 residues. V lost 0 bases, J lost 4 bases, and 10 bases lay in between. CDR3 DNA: TGCAGTGCTAGAGATGTGTGGGGTTACGAGCAGTACTTC. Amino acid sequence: CSARDVWGYEQYF.

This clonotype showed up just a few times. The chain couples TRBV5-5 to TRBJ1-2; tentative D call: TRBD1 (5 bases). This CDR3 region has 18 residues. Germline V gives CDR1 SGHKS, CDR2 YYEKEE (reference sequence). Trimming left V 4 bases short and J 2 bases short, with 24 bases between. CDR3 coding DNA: TGTGCCAGCAGCCTCACTCAGGCACAGGCGAGAACAAACTATGGCTACACCTTC. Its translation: CASSLTQAQARTNYGYTF.

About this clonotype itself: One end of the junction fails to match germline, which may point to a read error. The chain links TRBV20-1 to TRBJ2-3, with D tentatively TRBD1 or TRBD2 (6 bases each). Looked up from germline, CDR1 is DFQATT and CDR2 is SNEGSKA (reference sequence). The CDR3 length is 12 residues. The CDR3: CSARGGSDMQYF. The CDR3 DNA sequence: TGCAGTGCTAGGGGGGGCTCGGATATGCAGTATTTT.

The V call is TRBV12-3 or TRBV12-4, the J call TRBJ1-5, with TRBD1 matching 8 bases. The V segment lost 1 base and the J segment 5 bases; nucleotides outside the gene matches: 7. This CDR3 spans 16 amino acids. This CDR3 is CASSLGRQGRYQPQHF. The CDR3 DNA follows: TGTGCCAGCAGTTTAGGGAGACAGGGGCGGTATCAGCCCCAGCATTTT.

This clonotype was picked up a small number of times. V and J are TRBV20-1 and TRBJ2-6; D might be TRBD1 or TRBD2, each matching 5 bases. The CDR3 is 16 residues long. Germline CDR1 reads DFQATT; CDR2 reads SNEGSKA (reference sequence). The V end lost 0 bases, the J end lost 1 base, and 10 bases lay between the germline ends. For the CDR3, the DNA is TGCAGTGCTAGAGATGTGAGGGGTTCTGGGGCCAACGTCCTGACTTTC. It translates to CSARDVRGSGANVLTF.

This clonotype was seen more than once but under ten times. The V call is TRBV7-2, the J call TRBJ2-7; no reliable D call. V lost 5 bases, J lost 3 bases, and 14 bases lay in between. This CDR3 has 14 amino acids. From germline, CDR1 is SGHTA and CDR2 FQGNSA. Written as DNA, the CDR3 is TGTGCCAGCAGCGCCAGGCAGGTGGACTACGAGCAGTACTTC. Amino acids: CASSARQVDYEQYF. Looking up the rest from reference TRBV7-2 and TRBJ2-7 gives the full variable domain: GAGVSQSPSNKVTEKGKDVELRCDPISGHTALYWYRQSLGQGLEFLIYFQGNSAPDKSGLPSDRFSAERTGGSVSTLTIQRTQQEDSAVYLCASSARQVDYEQYFGPGTRLTVT.

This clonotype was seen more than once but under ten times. CDR3 sequence (DNA): TGTGCCAGCAGTTTTGGAGGAGCGTACACTGAAGCTTTCTTT. It is translated as CASSFGGAYTEAFF. The chain combines TRBV12-3 or TRBV12-4 with TRBJ1-1, with D hard to call. The V end lost 3 bases, the J end lost 3 bases, and 11 bases lay between the germline ends. CDR3 length equals 14 residues.

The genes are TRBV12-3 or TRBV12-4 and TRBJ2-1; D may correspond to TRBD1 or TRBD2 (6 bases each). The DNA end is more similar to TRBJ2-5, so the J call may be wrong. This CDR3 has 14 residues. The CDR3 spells CASSLHGGGETQYF. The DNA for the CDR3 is TGTGCCAGCAGTTTACACGGGGGCGGTGAGACCCAGTACTTC.

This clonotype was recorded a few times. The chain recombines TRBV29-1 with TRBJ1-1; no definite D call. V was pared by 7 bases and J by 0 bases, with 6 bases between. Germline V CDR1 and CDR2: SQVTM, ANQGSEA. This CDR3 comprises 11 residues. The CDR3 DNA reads TGCAGCGGAAGGTTGAACACTGAAGCTTTCTTT. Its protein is CSGRLNTEAFF. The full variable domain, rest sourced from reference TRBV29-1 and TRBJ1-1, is SAVISQKPSRDICQRGTSLTIQCQVDSQVTMMFWYRQQPGQSLTLIATANQGSEATYESGFVIDKFPISRPNLTFSTLTVSNMSPEDSSIYLCSGRLNTEAFFGQGTRLTVV.

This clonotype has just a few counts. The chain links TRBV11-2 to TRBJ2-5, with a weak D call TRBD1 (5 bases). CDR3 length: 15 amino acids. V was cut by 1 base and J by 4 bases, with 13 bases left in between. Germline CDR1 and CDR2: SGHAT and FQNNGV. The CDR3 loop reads CASSLGSGMIETQYF. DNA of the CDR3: TGTGCCAGCAGCTTAGGTTCAGGGATGATAGAGACCCAGTACTTC.

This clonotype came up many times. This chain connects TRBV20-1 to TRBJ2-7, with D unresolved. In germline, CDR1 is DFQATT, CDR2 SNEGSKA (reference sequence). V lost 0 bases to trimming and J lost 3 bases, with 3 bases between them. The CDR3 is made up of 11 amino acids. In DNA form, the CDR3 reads TGCAGTGCTAGAGATAACTACGAGCAGTACTTC. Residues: CSARDNYEQYF.

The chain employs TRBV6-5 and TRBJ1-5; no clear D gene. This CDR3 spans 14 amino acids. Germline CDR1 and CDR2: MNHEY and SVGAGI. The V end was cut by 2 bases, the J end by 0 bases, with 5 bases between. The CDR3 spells CASSYGYSNQPQHF. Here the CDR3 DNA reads TGTGCCAGCAGTTACGGGTATAGCAATCAGCCCCAGCATTTT.

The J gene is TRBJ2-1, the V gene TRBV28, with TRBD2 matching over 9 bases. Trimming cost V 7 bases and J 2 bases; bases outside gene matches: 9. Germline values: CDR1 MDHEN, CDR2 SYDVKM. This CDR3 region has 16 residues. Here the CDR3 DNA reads TGTGCCAGCACCCAAAGACTAGCGGAACCCTACAATGAGCAGTTCTTC. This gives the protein CASTQRLAEPYNEQFF.

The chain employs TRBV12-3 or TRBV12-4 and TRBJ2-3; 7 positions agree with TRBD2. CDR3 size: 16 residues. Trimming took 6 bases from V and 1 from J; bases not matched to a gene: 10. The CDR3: CASRPLKRGGTDTQYF. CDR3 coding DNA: TGTGCCAGCAGGCCACTAAAGCGGGGTGGCACAGATACGCAGTATTTT.

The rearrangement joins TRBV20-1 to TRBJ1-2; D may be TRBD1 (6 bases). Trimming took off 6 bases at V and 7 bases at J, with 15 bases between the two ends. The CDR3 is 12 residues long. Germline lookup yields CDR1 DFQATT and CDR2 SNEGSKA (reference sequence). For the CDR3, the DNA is TGCAGTGCCCAAGGGGGGAGGGCTGGCTACACCTTC. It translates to CSAQGGRAGYTF.

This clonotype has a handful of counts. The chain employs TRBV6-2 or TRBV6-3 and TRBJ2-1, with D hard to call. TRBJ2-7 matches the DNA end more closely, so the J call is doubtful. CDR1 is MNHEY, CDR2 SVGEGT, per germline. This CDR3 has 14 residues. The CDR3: CASSRELGTYEQYF. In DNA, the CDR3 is TGTGCCAGCAGCCGCGAGTTGGGGACCTACGAGCAGTACTTC.